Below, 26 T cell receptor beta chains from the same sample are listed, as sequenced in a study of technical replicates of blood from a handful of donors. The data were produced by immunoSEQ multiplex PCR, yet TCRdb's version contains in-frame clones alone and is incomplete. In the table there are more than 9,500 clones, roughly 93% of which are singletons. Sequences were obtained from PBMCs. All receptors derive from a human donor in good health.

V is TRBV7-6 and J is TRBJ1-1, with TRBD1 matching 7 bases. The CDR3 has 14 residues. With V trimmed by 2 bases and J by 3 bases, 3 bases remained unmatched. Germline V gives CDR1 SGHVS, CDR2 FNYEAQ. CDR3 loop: CASSLRGTDTEAFF. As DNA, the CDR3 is TGTGCCAGCAGCTTAAGGGGGACAGACACTGAAGCTTTCTTT.

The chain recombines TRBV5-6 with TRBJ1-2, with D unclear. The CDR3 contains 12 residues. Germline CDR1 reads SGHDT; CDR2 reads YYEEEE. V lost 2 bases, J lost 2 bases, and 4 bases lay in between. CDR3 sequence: CASSLQNYGYTF. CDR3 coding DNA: TGTGCCAGCAGCTTACAGAACTATGGCTACACCTTC.

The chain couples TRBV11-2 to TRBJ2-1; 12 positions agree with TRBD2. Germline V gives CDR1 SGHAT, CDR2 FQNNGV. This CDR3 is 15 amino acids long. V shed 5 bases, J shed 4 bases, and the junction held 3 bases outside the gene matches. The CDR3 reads CASSPTSGSYNEQFF. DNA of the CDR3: TGTGCCAGCAGCCCGACTAGCGGGAGTTACAATGAGCAGTTCTTC. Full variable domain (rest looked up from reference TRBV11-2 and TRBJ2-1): EAGVAQSPRYKIIEKRQSVAFWCNPISGHATLYWYQQILGQGPKLLIQFQNNGVVDDSQLPKDRFSAERLKGVDSTLKIQPAKLEDSAVYLCASSPTSGSYNEQFFGPGTRLTVL.

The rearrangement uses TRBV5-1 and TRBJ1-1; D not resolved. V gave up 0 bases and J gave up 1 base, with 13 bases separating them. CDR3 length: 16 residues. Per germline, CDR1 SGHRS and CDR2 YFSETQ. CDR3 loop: CASSLGTGIGNTEAFF. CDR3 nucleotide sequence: TGCGCCAGCAGCTTGGGGACTGGGATAGGGAACACTGAAGCTTTCTTT. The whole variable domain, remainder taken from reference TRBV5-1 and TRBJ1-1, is KAGVTQTPRYLIKTRGQQVTLSCSPISGHRSVSWYQQTPGQGLQFLFEYFSETQRNKGNFPGRFSGRQFSNSRSEMNVSTLELGDSALYLCASSLGTGIGNTEAFFGQGTRLTVV.

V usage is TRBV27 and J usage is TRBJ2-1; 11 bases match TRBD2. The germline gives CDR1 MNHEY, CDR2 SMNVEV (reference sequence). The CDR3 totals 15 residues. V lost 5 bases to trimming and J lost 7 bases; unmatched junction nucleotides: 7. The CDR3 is CASSPGTSGGNEQFF. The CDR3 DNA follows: TGTGCCAGCAGTCCCGGGACTAGCGGTGGAAATGAGCAGTTCTTC.

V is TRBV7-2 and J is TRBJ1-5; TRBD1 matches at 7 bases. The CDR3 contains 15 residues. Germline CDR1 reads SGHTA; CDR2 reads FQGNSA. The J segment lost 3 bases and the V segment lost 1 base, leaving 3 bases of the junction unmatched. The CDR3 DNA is TGTGCCAGCAGCTTAGACGGACAGGACAATCAGCCCCAGCATTTT. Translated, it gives CASSLDGQDNQPQHF.

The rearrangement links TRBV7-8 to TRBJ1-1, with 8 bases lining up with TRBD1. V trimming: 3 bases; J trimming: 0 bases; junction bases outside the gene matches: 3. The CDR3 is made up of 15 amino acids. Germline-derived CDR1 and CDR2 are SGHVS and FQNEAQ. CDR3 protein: CASSLDRAMNTEAFF. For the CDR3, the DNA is TGTGCCAGCAGCTTGGACAGGGCTATGAACACTGAAGCTTTCTTT.

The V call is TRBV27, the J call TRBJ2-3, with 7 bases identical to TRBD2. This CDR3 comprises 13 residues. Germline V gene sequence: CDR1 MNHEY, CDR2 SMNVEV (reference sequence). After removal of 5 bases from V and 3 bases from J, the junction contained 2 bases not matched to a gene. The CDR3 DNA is TGTGCCAGCAGTCTAGCGGAGACAGATACGCAGTATTTT. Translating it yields CASSLAETDTQYF.

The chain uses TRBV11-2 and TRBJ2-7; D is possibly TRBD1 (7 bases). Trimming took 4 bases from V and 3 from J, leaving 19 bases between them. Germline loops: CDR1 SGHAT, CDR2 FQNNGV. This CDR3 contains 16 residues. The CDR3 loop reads CASSSGGLPTHYEQYF. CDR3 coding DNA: TGTGCCAGCAGCTCAGGGGGACTGCCAACCCACTACGAGCAGTACTTC.

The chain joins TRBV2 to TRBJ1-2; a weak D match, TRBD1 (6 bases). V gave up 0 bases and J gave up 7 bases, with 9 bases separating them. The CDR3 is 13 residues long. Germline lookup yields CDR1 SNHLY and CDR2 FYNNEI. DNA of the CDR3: TGTGCCAGCAGTGAAGCCGCAGGGGTTGGCTACACCTTC. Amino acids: CASSEAAGVGYTF.

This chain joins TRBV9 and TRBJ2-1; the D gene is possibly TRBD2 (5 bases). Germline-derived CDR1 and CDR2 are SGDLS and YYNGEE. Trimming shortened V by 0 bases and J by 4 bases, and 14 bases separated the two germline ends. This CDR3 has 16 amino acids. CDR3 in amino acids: CASSVEVQRRYNEQFF. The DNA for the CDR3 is TGTGCCAGCAGCGTAGAGGTCCAGCGGAGATACAATGAGCAGTTCTTC.

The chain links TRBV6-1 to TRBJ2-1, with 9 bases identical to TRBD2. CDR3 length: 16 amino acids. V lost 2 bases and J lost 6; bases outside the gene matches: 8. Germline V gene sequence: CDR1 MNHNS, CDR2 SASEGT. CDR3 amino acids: CASSEHSGGNLNEQFF. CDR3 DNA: TGTGCCAGCAGTGAACATAGCGGGGGCAACCTCAATGAGCAGTTCTTC.

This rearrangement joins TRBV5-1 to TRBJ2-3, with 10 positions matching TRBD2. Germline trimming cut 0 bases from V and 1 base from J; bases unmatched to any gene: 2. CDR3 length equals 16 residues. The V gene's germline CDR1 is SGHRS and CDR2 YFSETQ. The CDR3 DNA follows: TGCGCCAGCAGCTTGGCCGGGACTAGCGGCACAGATACGCAGTATTTT. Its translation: CASSLAGTSGTDTQYF.

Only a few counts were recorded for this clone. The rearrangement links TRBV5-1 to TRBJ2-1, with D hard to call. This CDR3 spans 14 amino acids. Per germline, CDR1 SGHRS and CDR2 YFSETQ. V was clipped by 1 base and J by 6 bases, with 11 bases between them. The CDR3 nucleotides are TGCGCCAGCAGCTTGCCGGAGTCTTTCAATGAGCAGTTCTTC. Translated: CASSLPESFNEQFF. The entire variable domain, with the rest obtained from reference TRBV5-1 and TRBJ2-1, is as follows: KAGVTQTPRYLIKTRGQQVTLSCSPISGHRSVSWYQQTPGQGLQFLFEYFSETQRNKGNFPGRFSGRQFSNSRSEMNVSTLELGDSALYLCASSLPESFNEQFFGPGTRLTVL.

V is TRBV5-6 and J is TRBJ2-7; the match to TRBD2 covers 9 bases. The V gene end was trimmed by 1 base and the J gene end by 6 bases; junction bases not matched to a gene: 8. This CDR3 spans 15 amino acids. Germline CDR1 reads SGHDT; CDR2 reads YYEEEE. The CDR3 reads CASSLSALAGREQYF. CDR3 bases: TGTGCCAGCAGCTTGAGTGCCCTAGCGGGGCGCGAGCAGTACTTC.

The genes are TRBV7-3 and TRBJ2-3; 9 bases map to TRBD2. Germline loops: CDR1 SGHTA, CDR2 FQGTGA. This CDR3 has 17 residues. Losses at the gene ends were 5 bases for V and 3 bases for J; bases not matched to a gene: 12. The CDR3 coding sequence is TGTGCCAGCAGCCCCGGTCGAGGACTAGCGAAAACAGATACGCAGTATTTT. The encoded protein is CASSPGRGLAKTDTQYF.

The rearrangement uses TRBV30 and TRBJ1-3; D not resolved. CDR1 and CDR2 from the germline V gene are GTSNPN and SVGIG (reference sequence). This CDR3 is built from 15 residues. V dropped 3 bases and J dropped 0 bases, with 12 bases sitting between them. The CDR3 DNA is TGTGCCTGGAGCGAGACTCTTCCCTCTGGAAACACCATATATTTT. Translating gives CAWSETLPSGNTIYF.

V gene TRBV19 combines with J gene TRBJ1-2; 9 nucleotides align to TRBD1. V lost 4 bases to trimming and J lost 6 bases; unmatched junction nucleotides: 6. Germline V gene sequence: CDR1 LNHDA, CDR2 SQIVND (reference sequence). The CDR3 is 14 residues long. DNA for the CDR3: TGTGCCAGTAGTACGTCCGGGACAGGGAATGGCTACACCTTC. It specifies CASSTSGTGNGYTF.

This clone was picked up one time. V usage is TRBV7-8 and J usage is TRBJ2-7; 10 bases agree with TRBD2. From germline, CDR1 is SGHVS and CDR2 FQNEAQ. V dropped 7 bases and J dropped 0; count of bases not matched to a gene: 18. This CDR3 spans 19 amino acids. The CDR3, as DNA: TGTGCCAGCAATTCCGCAATGGGGCTAGCGGGAGCTTCCTCCTACGAGCAGTACTTC. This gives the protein CASNSAMGLAGASSYEQYF.

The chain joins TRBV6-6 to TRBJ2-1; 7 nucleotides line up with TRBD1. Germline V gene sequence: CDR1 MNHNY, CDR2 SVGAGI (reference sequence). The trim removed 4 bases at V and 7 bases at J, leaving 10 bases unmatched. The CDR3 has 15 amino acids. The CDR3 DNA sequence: TGTGCCAGCAGTTTTGGACAGGCGAGAAGGAATGAGCAGTTCTTC. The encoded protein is CASSFGQARRNEQFF.

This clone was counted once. CDR3 sequence: CASSQAQWSGSGKNEQFF. The DNA of the CDR3 is TGTGCCAGCAGCCAAGCCCAGTGGAGCGGGAGTGGAAAAAATGAGCAGTTCTTC. The chain is built from TRBV4-2 and TRBJ2-1; 8 positions match TRBD2. Germline-derived CDR1 and CDR2 are LGHNA and YNFKEQ. V dropped 1 base and J dropped 7; count of bases not matched to a gene: 15. The CDR3 sequence is 18 residues long.

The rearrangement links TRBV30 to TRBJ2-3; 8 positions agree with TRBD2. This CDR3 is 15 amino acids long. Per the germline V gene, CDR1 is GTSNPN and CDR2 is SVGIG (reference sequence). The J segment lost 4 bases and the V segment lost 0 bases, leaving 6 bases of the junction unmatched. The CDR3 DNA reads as TGTGCCTGGAGTGTGGGTAGCGGGACCGCAGATACGCAGTATTTT. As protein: CAWSVGSGTADTQYF.

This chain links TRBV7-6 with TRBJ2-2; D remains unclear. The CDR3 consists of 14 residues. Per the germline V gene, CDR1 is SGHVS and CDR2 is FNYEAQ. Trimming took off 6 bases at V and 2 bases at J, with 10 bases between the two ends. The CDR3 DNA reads TGTGCCAGCAGGCCAACTACAAACACCGGGGAGCTGTTTTTT. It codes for CASRPTTNTGELFF. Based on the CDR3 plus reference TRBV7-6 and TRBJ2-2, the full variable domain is GAGVSQSPRYKVTKRGQDVALRCDPISGHVSLYWYRQALGQGPEFLTYFNYEAQQDKSGLPNDRFSAERPEGSISTLTIQRTEQRDSAMYRCASRPTTNTGELFFGEGSRLTVL.

As DNA, the CDR3 is TGTGCCAGCAGTCACCAGGGGCGGGAGCTCTACGAGCAGTACTTC. Amino acid sequence: CASSHQGRELYEQYF. The J gene is TRBJ2-7, the V gene TRBV6-6; tentatively, D is TRBD2 (7 bases). Trimming cost V 5 bases and J 3 bases, with 17 bases left between them. The CDR3 has 15 amino acids. Germline V gives CDR1 MNHNY, CDR2 SVGAGI (reference sequence).

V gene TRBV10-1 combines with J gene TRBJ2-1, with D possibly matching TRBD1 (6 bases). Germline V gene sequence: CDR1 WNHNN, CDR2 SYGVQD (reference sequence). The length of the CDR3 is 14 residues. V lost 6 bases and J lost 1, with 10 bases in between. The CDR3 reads CASSLRGSYNEQFF. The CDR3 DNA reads TGCGCCAGCAGCCTCAGGGGATCCTACAATGAGCAGTTCTTC.

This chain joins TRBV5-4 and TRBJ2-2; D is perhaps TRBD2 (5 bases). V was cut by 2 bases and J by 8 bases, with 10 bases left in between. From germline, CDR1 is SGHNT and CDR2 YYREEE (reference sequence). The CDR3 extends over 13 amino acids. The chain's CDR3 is CASSFDRGGELFF. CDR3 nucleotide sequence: TGTGCCAGCAGCTTTGACCGAGGGGGGGAGCTGTTTTTT.